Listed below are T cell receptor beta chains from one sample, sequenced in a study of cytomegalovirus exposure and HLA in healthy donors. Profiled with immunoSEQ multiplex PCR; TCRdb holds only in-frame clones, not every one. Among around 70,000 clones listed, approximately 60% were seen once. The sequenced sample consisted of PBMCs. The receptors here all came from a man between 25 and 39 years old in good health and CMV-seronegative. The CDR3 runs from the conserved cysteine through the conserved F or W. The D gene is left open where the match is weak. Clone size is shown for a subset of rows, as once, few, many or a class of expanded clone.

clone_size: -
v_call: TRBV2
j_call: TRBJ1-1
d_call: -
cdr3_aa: CASGREGDTEAFF
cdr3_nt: TGTGCCAGCGGTCGGGAGGGAGACACTGAAGCTTTCTTT

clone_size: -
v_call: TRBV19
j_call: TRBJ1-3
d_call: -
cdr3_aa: CASAMTVSGNTIYF
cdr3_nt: TGTGCCAGCGCGATGACAGTCTCTGGAAACACCATATATTTT

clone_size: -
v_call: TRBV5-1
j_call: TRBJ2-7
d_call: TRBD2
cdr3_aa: CASRRTGGTYEQYF
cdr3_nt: TGCGCCAGCAGGAGGACGGGGGGTACCTACGAGCAGTACTTC

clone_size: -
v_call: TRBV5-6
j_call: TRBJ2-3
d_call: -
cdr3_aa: CASSLVLASTQYF
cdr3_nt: TGTGCCAGCAGCTTGGTTTTAGCTTCTACGCAGTATTTT

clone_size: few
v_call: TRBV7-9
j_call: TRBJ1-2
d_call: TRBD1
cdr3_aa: CASSSGTGVEGYTF
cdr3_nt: TGTGCCAGCAGCTCTGGGACAGGGGTCGAAGGCTACACCTTC

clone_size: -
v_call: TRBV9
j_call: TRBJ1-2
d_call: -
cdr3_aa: CASSFSGIGYTF
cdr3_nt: TGTGCCAGCAGCTTTTCGGGGATCGGCTACACCTTC

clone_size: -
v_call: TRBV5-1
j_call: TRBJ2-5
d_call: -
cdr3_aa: CASSLTQETQYF
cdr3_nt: TGCGCCAGCAGCCTCACTCAAGAGACCCAGTACTTC

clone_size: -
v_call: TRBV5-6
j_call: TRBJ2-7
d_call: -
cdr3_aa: CASSRGTRSYEQYF
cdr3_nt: TGTGCCAGCAGCAGAGGGACAAGGAGCTACGAGCAGTACTTC

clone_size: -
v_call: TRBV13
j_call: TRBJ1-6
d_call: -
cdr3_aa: CASRVRGGADSPLHF
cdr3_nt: TGTGCCAGCAGGGTCCGCGGGGGCGCGGATTCACCCCTCCACTTT

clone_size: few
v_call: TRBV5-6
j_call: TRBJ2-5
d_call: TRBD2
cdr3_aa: CASSLAGGPGQETQYF
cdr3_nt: TGTGCCAGCAGCCTAGCGGGGGGGCCAGGTCAAGAGACCCAGTACTTC

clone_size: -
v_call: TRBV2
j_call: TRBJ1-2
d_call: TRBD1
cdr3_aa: CASSEDRGLLGYTF
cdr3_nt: TGTGCCAGCAGTGAGGACAGGGGGCTGTTAGGCTACACCTTC

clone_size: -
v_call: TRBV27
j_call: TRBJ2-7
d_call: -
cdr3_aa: CASSRGSYYEQYF
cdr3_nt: TGTGCCAGCAGTAGGGGGTCCTACTACGAGCAGTACTTC

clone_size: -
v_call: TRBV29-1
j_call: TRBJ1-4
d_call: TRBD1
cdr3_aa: CSGGQPNEKLFF
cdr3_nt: TGCAGCGGGGGACAGCCGAATGAAAAACTGTTTTTT

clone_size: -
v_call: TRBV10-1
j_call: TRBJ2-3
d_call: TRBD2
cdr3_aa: CASRCPSGLSTDTQYF
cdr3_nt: TGCGCCAGCAGGTGTCCTAGCGGGTTGTCCACAGATACGCAGTATTTT

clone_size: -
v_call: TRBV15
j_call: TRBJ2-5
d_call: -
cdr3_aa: CATSRTTRGETQYF
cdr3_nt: TGTGCCACCAGCAGAACGACGAGGGGGGAGACCCAGTACTTC

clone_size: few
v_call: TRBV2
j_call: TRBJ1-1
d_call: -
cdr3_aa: CASSELGGNTEAFF
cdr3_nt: TGTGCCAGCAGTGAGTTGGGGGGGAACACTGAAGCTTTCTTT

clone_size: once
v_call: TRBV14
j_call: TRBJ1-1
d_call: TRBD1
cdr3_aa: CASSLGQFNTEAFF
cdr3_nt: TGTGCCAGCAGCCTGGGACAGTTCAACACTGAAGCTTTCTTT

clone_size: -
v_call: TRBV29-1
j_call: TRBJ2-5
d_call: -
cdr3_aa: CSAHRARYQETQYF
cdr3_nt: TGCAGCGCCCACAGGGCGCGTTACCAAGAGACCCAGTACTTC

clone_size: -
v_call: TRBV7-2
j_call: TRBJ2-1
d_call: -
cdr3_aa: CASSLTGSYNEQFF
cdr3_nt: TGTGCCAGCAGCTTAACGGGGAGCTACAATGAGCAGTTCTTC

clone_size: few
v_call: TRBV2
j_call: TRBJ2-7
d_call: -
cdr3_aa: CASSDQTRGYEQYF
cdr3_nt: TGTGCCAGCAGTGATCAAACCAGGGGCTACGAGCAGTACTTC

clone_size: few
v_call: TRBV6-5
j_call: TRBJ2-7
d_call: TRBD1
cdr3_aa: CASSYSNRGSYEQYF
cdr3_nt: TGTGCCAGCAGTTACTCGAACAGGGGATCCTACGAGCAGTACTTC

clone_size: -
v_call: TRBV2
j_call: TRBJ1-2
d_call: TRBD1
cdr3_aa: CASSEGQGLNYGYTF
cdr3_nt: TGTGCCAGCAGTGAAGGACAGGGCCTCAACTATGGCTACACCTTC

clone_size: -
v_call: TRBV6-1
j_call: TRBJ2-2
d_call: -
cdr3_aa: CASSRRTTGAGELFF
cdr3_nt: TGTGCCAGCAGTCGGAGGACAACGGGAGCCGGGGAGCTGTTTTTT

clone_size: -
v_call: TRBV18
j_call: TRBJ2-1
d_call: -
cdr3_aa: CASSPTGEQFF
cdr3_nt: TGTGCCAGCTCACCGACGGGAGAGCAGTTCTTC

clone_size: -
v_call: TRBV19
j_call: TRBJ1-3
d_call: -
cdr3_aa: CASSTGARNTIYF
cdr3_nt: TGTGCCAGTAGTACGGGAGCCAGAAACACCATATATTTT

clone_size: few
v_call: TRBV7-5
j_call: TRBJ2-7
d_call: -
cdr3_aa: CARSLGQGSKYEQYF
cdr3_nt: TGTGCCAGAAGCTTAGGTCAGGGTAGCAAGTACGAGCAGTACTTC

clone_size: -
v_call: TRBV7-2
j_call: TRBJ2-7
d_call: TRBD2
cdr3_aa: CASSLILAGGLDEQYF
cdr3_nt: TGTGCCAGCAGCTTAATCCTAGCGGGGGGACTGGACGAGCAGTACTTC

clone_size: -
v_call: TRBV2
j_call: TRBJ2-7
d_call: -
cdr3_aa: CASSEYRTYEQYF
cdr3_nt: TGTGCCAGCAGTGAGTACAGGACCTACGAGCAGTACTTC

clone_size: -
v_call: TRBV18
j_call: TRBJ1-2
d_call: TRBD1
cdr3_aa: CASSGDRANYGYTF
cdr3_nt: TGTGCCAGCTCCGGGGACAGGGCCAACTATGGCTACACCTTC

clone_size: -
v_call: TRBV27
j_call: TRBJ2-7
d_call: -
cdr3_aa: CASSLSGHSYEQYF
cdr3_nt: TGTGCCAGCAGTTTATCGGGACATTCATACGAGCAGTACTTC

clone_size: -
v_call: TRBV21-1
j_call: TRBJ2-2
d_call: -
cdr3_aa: CASRQGARRELFF
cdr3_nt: TGTGCCAGCCGACAGGGGGCTCGTCGGGAGCTGTTTTTT

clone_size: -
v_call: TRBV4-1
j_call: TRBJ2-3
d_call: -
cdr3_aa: CASAKDGGGTDTQYF
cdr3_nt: TGCGCCAGCGCCAAGGACGGCGGGGGCACAGATACGCAGTATTTT

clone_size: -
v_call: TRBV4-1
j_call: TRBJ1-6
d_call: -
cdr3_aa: CASSPPIGGLSPLHF
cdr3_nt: TGCGCCAGCAGCCCTCCCATCGGGGGGCTTTCACCCCTCCACTTT

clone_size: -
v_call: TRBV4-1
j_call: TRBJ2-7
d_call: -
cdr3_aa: CASSQDFRTSSTKQYF
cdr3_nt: TGCGCCAGCAGCCAAGATTTCAGGACAAGCTCTACGAAGCAGTACTTC

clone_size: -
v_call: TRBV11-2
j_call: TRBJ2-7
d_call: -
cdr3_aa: CASSHAGWGEQYF
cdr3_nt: TGTGCCAGCAGCCACGCGGGGTGGGGCGAGCAGTACTTC

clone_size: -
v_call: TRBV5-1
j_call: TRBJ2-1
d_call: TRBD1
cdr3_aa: CASSGGQGRYNEQFF
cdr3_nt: TGCGCCAGCAGCGGCGGACAGGGTCGATACAATGAGCAGTTCTTC

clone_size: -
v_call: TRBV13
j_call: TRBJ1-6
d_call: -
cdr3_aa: CASSSYPLVPAPLHF
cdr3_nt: TGTGCCAGCAGCTCATACCCCCTGGTTCCGGCACCCCTCCACTTT

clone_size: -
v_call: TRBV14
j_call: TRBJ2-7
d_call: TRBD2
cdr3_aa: CASSQTGGGAYEQYF
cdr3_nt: TGTGCCAGCAGCCAAACTGGCGGGGGGGCTTACGAGCAGTACTTC

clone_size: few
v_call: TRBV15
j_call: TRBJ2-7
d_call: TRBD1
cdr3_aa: CATSRAQGYEQYF
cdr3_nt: TGTGCCACCAGCAGAGCACAGGGGTACGAGCAGTACTTC

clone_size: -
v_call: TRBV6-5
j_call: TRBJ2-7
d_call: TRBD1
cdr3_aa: CASSSPGQGAAEQYF
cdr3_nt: TGTGCCAGCAGTTCTCCGGGACAGGGGGCAGCCGAGCAGTACTTC

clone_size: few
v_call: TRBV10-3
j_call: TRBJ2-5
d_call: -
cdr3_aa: CAISDPRQPLTQYF
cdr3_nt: TGTGCCATCAGTGACCCTAGACAGCCACTAACCCAGTACTTC

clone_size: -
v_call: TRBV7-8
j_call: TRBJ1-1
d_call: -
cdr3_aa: CASSPLRGSAEAFF
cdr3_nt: TGTGCCAGCAGCCCTTTAAGGGGATCGGCTGAAGCTTTCTTT

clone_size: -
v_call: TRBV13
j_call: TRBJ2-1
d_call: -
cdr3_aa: CASSSTIPGWDEQFF
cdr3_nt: TGTGCCAGCAGCTCGACTATACCCGGGTGGGATGAGCAGTTCTTC

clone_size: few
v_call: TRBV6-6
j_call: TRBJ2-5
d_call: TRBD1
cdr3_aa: CASSYQGVGQETQYF
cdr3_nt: TGTGCCAGCAGTTACCAGGGGGTGGGGCAAGAGACCCAGTACTTC

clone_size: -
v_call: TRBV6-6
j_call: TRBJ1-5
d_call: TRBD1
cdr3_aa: CASRIQGSNQPQHF
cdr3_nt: TGTGCCAGCAGGATACAGGGGAGCAATCAGCCCCAGCATTTT

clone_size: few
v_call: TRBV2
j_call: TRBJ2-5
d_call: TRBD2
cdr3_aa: CASRRRLAGGQETQYF
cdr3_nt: TGTGCCAGCAGGAGGAGACTAGCGGGGGGCCAGGAGACCCAGTACTTC